Listed below are T cell receptor beta chains from one sample, sequenced in a study of T-cell memory formation after mild COVID-19. TCRdb used MiXCR to reprocess the 5' RACE reads, holding one entry per CDR3 protein. There are over 450,000 distinct CDR3 sequences in the sample; roughly 22% occur only once, and approximately 12% lies in the top ten. The sample taken for sequencing was PBMCs or a T cell subset sorted from them (not recorded which). The receptors here all came from an adult woman who had mild COVID-19 (a few samples of this study predate the infection). Cell type and time point are not known. Both conserved end residues are part of each CDR3. The order of the fields is V gene, clone size, J gene, D gene, CDR3 protein, CDR3 DNA. D genes are given only for firm matches. Where a row states a size, it is once, few, many or the class of an expanded clone; other rows omit it.

v_gene: TRBV4-3
abundance: many
j_gene: TRBJ2-1
d_gene: TRBD1
CDR3aa: CASSQERTGGLGEQFF
CDR3nt: TGCGCCAGCAGCCAAGAGAGGACAGGGGGACTTGGTGAGCAGTTCTTC

v_gene: TRBV10-2
abundance: few
j_gene: TRBJ2-7
d_gene: TRBD2
CDR3aa: CASSEKGRGQYF
CDR3nt: TGCGCCAGCAGTGAGAAAGGGAGGGGTCAGTACTTC

v_gene: TRBV21-1
abundance: few
j_gene: TRBJ1-2
d_gene: .
CDR3aa: CASSKGDLETGAFYGYTF
CDR3nt: TGTGCCAGCAGCAAAGGGGACCTGGAGACAGGGGCCTTCTATGGCTACACCTTC

v_gene: TRBV5-1
abundance: .
j_gene: TRBJ1-2
d_gene: TRBD1
CDR3aa: CASSLRTGEGNYGYTF
CDR3nt: TGCGCCAGCAGCCTAAGGACAGGGGAGGGTAACTATGGCTACACCTTC

v_gene: TRBV20-1
abundance: .
j_gene: TRBJ2-3
d_gene: .
CDR3aa: CSAMTGISTDTQYF
CDR3nt: TGCAGTGCTATGACAGGCATTAGCACAGATACGCAGTATTTT

v_gene: TRBV7-2
abundance: few
j_gene: TRBJ2-2
d_gene: TRBD2
CDR3aa: CASSRGLAGGSGELFF
CDR3nt: TGTGCCAGCTCACGGGGGCTAGCGGGAGGGTCCGGGGAGCTGTTTTTT

v_gene: TRBV9
abundance: few
j_gene: TRBJ2-3
d_gene: .
CDR3aa: CASSVAAPSFPDTQYF
CDR3nt: TGTGCCAGCAGCGTAGCGGCCCCTAGCTTTCCAGATACGCAGTATTTT

v_gene: TRBV24-1
abundance: once
j_gene: TRBJ1-2
d_gene: TRBD1
CDR3aa: CATQDGTDNYGYTF
CDR3nt: TGTGCCACCCAGGACGGGACAGATAACTATGGCTACACCTTC

v_gene: TRBV14
abundance: .
j_gene: TRBJ2-2
d_gene: TRBD1
CDR3aa: CASSQPRTGRNTGELFF
CDR3nt: TGTGCCAGCAGCCAACCCCGGACAGGGCGGAACACCGGGGAGCTGTTTTTT

v_gene: TRBV9
abundance: .
j_gene: TRBJ2-5
d_gene: TRBD2
CDR3aa: CASSVLAGGFQETQYF
CDR3nt: TGTGCCAGCAGCGTACTAGCGGGAGGGTTTCAAGAGACCCAGTACTTC

v_gene: TRBV11-2
abundance: many
j_gene: TRBJ2-3
d_gene: .
CDR3aa: CASTQSTDTQYF
CDR3nt: TGTGCCAGCACCCAAAGCACAGATACGCAGTATTTT

v_gene: TRBV7-2
abundance: few
j_gene: TRBJ2-1
d_gene: TRBD2
CDR3aa: CASSLLAGGTNEQFF
CDR3nt: TGTGCCAGCAGCTTACTAGCGGGGGGAACCAATGAGCAGTTCTTC

v_gene: TRBV14
abundance: .
j_gene: TRBJ2-1
d_gene: .
CDR3aa: CASSHLRGPGNEQFF
CDR3nt: TGTGCCAGCAGCCATCTCCGGGGCCCGGGGAATGAGCAGTTCTTC

v_gene: TRBV19
abundance: .
j_gene: TRBJ2-3
d_gene: .
CDR3aa: CASSILNLGDTQYF
CDR3nt: TGTGCCAGTAGTATACTCAATCTGGGAGATACGCAGTATTTT

v_gene: TRBV5-4
abundance: .
j_gene: TRBJ1-2
d_gene: TRBD1
CDR3aa: CASSAGQGYDYGYTF
CDR3nt: TGTGCCAGCAGCGCCGGACAGGGTTATGACTATGGCTACACCTTC

v_gene: TRBV29-1
abundance: few
j_gene: TRBJ1-1
d_gene: .
CDR3aa: CSPVGLARPEAFF
CDR3nt: TGCAGCCCTGTGGGCCTTGCCCGGCCTGAAGCTTTCTTT

v_gene: TRBV19
abundance: few
j_gene: TRBJ2-7
d_gene: .
CDR3aa: CASSIGQQIYEQYF
CDR3nt: TGTGCCAGTAGTATAGGCCAGCAAATCTACGAGCAGTACTTC

v_gene: TRBV7-7
abundance: few
j_gene: TRBJ2-7
d_gene: TRBD1
CDR3aa: CASSQGTGVLEQYF
CDR3nt: TGTGCCAGCAGCCAGGGGACAGGGGTGCTGGAGCAGTACTTC

v_gene: TRBV30
abundance: .
j_gene: TRBJ1-5
d_gene: TRBD1
CDR3aa: CAWSPNRGYQPQHF
CDR3nt: TGTGCCTGGAGCCCGAACAGGGGGTACCAGCCCCAGCATTTT

v_gene: TRBV30
abundance: .
j_gene: TRBJ2-2
d_gene: TRBD1
CDR3aa: CAGNRDRGTGELFF
CDR3nt: TGTGCCGGAAACCGGGACAGGGGAACCGGGGAGCTGTTTTTT

v_gene: TRBV6-5
abundance: .
j_gene: TRBJ2-1
d_gene: TRBD2
CDR3aa: CASSYGASGSSSF
CDR3nt: TGTGCCAGCAGTTACGGAGCTAGCGGGAGTTCCTCCTTC

v_gene: TRBV5-4
abundance: .
j_gene: TRBJ2-7
d_gene: .
CDR3aa: CASSFGRLAYEQYF
CDR3nt: TGTGCCAGCAGCTTCGGCAGGTTAGCCTACGAGCAGTACTTC

v_gene: TRBV7-6
abundance: few
j_gene: TRBJ2-1
d_gene: TRBD2
CDR3aa: CASSISGGVRIEQFF
CDR3nt: TGTGCCAGCAGCATTAGCGGGGGGGTGCGTATAGAGCAGTTCTTC

v_gene: TRBV27
abundance: .
j_gene: TRBJ1-4
d_gene: TRBD1
CDR3aa: CASSSGTGGVGEKLFF
CDR3nt: TGTGCCAGCAGTTCCGGGACAGGGGGCGTAGGTGAAAAACTGTTTTTT

v_gene: TRBV4-1
abundance: few
j_gene: TRBJ2-2
d_gene: .
CDR3aa: CASSRIGKSGELFF
CDR3nt: TGCGCCAGCAGCCGGATCGGAAAGAGCGGGGAGCTGTTTTTT

v_gene: TRBV7-9
abundance: few
j_gene: TRBJ2-7
d_gene: TRBD2
CDR3aa: CASSPRLAGGPHEQYF
CDR3nt: TGTGCCAGCAGCCCCCGACTAGCGGGAGGGCCACACGAGCAGTACTTC